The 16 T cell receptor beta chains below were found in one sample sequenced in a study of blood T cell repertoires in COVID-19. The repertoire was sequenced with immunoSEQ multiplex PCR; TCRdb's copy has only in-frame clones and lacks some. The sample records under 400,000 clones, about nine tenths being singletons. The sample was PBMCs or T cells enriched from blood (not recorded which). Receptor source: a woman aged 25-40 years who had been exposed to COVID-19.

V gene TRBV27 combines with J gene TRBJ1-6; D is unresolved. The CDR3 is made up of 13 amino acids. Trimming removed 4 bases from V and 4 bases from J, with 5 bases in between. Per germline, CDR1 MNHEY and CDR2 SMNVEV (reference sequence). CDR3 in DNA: TGTGCCAGCAGTTCCCAGTATAATTCACCCCTCCACTTT. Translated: CASSSQYNSPLHF.

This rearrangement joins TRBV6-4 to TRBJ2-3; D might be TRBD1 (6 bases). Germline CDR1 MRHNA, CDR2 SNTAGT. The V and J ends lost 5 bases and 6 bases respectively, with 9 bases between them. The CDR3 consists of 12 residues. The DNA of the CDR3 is TGTGCCAGCAGTCCTACAGGGGATACGCAGTATTTT. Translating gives CASSPTGDTQYF.

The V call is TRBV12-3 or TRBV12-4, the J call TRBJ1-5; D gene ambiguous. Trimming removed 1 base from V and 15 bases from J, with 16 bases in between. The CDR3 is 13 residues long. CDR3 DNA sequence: TGTGCCAGCAGTTTAGGCTTCCGGGTCGGCTTGCATTTT. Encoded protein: CASSLGFRVGLHF.

The DNA for the CDR3 is TGTGCCAGCAGCCAGGACAGGAACACTGAAGCTTTCTTT. Amino acid sequence: CASSQDRNTEAFF. The gene calls are TRBV3-1 (or the pseudogene TRBV3-2) and TRBJ1-1; D perhaps matches TRBD1 (6 bases). The germline V and J ends were trimmed by 3 bases and 1 base, with 6 bases remaining between them. CDR1 and CDR2 from the germline V gene are LGHDT and YNNKEL (reference sequence). The CDR3 totals 13 residues.

The CDR3 here is CASSQLYNEQFF. CDR3 DNA: TGTGCCAGCAGTCAACTCTACAATGAGCAGTTCTTC. The chain couples TRBV2 to TRBJ2-1; D is unresolved. There are 12 residues in the CDR3. V lost 5 bases, J lost 3 bases, and 5 bases lay in between. The germline CDR1 and CDR2 sequences are SNHLY and FYNNEI.

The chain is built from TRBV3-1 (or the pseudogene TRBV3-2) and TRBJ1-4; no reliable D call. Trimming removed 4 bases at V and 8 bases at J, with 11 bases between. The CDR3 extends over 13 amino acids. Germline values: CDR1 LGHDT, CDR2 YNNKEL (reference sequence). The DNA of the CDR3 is TGTGCCAGCAGCCGCAATACTCCCGAAAAACTGTTTTTT. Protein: CASSRNTPEKLFF.

The CDR3 sequence: CASGPDRVETQYF. Written as DNA, the CDR3 is TGTGCTAGTGGACCAGACAGGGTAGAGACCCAGTACTTC. The rearrangement joins TRBV12-5 to TRBJ2-5, with TRBD1 matching 7 bases. The CDR3 covers 13 residues. The V and J ends lost 6 bases and 4 bases, in that order; junction bases with no gene match: 5. Germline loops: CDR1 LGHNT, CDR2 FRNRAP.

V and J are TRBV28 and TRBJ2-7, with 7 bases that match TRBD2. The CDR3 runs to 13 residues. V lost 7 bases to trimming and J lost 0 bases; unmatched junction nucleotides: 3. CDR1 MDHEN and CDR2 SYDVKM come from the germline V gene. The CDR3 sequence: CASTTSDSYEQYF. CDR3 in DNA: TGTGCCAGCACCACTAGCGACTCCTACGAGCAGTACTTC.

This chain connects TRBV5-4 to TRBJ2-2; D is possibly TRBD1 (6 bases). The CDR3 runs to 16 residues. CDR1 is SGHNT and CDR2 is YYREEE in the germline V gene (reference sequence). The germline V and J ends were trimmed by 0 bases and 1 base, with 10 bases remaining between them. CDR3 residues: CASSLVLGGNTGELFF. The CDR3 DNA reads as TGTGCCAGCAGCTTGGTACTAGGGGGGAACACCGGGGAGCTGTTTTTT.

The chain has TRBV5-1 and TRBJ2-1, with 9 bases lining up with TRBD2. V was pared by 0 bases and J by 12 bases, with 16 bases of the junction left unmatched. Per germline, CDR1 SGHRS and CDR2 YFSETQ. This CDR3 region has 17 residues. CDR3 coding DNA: TGCGCCAGCAGCTTGGGGTGGGGACTAGCAGCCGAGGAGGGGCAGTTCTTC. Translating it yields CASSLGWGLAAEEGQFF.

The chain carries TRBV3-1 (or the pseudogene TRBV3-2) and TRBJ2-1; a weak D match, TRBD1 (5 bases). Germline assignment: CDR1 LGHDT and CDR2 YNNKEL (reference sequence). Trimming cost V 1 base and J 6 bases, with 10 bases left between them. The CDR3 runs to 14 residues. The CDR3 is CASSQVRGANEQFF. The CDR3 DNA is TGTGCCAGCAGCCAAGTTAGGGGCGCCAATGAGCAGTTCTTC.

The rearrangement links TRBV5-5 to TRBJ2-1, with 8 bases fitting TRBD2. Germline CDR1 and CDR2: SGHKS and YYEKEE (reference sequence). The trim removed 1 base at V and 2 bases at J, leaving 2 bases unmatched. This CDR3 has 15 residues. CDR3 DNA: TGTGCCAGCAGCTTGCGGGAGGGGACCTACAATGAGCAGTTCTTC. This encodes CASSLREGTYNEQFF.

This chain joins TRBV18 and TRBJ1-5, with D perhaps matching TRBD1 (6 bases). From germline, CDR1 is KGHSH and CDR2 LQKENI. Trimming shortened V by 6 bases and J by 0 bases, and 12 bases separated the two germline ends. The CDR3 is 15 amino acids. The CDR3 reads CASSLGTISNQPQHF. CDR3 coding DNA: TGTGCCAGCTCGCTCGGGACAATTAGCAATCAGCCCCAGCATTTT.

CDR3 residues: CASSLEGSAGGSTGELFF. The CDR3 nucleotides read TGTGCCAGCAGCTTAGAGGGAAGCGCGGGAGGTAGCACCGGGGAGCTGTTTTTT. The V and J genes are TRBV7-6 and TRBJ2-2; 8 nucleotides match TRBD2. Germline CDR1 is SGHVS and CDR2 is FNYEAQ. The V and J ends lost 1 base and 4 bases, in that order; junction bases with no gene match: 11. This CDR3 is 18 amino acids long. Drawing the rest from reference TRBV7-6 and TRBJ2-2, the complete variable domain is GAGVSQSPRYKVTKRGQDVALRCDPISGHVSLYWYRQALGQGPEFLTYFNYEAQQDKSGLPNDRFSAERPEGSISTLTIQRTEQRDSAMYRCASSLEGSAGGSTGELFFGEGSRLTVL.

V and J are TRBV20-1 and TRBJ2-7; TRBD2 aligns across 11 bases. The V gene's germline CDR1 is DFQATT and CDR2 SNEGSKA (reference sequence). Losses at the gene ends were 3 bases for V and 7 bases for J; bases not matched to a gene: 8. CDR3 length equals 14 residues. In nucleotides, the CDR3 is TGCAGTGCTAGTCGGACTAGCGGGTTGGGGGAGCAGTACTTC. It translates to CSASRTSGLGEQYF.

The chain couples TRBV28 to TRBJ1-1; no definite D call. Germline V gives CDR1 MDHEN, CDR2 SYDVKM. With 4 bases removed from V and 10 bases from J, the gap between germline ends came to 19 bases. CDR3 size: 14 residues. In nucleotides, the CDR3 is TGTGCCAGCAGTTCTCCGGACCTTCCGGGAGGAGCTTTCTTT. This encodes CASSSPDLPGGAFF.